These 21 T cell receptor beta chains came from one sample sequenced in a study of type 1 regulatory T cells. TCRdb analysed the reads with MiXCR anew, one entry per CDR3 protein. Of 80,000 to 100,000 distinct CDR3 sequences detected, 25% to 40% appear once; the ten largest clones hold roughly 2.4%. The sample taken for sequencing was CD4+ T cells, either the whole sample or a sorted fraction (not recorded which). Every receptor here comes from a human donor in good health.

The chain links TRBV5-1 to TRBJ1-1; 7 positions match TRBD1. From germline, CDR1 is SGHRS and CDR2 YFSETQ. The CDR3 runs 15 residues. Trimming cost V 7 bases and J 6 bases; bases outside gene matches: 15. Here the CDR3 reads CASSKGAASGPEAFF. The DNA for the CDR3 is TGCGCCAGCTCGAAGGGGGCGGCCTCTGGCCCTGAAGCTTTCTTT.

This chain uses TRBV29-1 with TRBJ2-1, with 8 nucleotides matching TRBD2. With V trimmed by 4 bases and J by 4 bases, 6 bases remained unmatched. Looked up from germline, CDR1 is SQVTM and CDR2 is ANQGSEA. This CDR3 region has 14 residues. For the CDR3, the DNA is TGCAGCGTTGCGGCAATAGCGGGGTACAATGAGCAGTTCTTC. Translated: CSVAAIAGYNEQFF.

In this sample, this clonotype turned up a few times. This rearrangement joins TRBV20-1 to TRBJ2-1; D is unclear. The CDR3 contains 13 residues. Germline loops: CDR1 DFQATT, CDR2 SNEGSKA (reference sequence). Trimming left V 4 bases short and J 0 bases short, with 7 bases between. CDR3 nucleotides: TGCAGTGCTACCGGAAACTCCTACAATGAGCAGTTCTTC. Amino acid sequence: CSATGNSYNEQFF.

In this sample, this clonotype turned up a few times. This rearrangement joins TRBV12-3 or TRBV12-4 to TRBJ2-7; a possible D gene is TRBD1 (6 bases). The CDR3 consists of 13 residues. V was shortened by 5 bases and J by 3 bases, with 11 bases between the two germline ends. Here the CDR3 DNA reads TGTGCCAGCAGTCCGGGACAATTCTACGAGCAGTACTTC. Its protein is CASSPGQFYEQYF.

The count of this clonotype is one. The rearrangement uses TRBV9 and TRBJ2-1, with 13 nucleotides matching TRBD2. CDR3 length: 15 amino acids. With 3 bases clipped from V and 9 bases from J, the junction kept 6 bases outside the gene matches. In germline, CDR1 is SGDLS, CDR2 YYNGEE. CDR3 in DNA: TGTGCCAGCAGCGCACTAGCGGGAGGGCCCGGTGAGCAGTTCTTC. Translating gives CASSALAGGPGEQFF. Supplemented by reference TRBV9 and TRBJ2-1, the full variable domain reads DSGVTQTPKHLITATGQRVTLRCSPRSGDLSVYWYQQSLDQGLQFLIQYYNGEERAKGNILERFSAQQFPDLHSELNLSSLELGDSALYFCASSALAGGPGEQFFGPGTRLTVL.

This clonotype was detected a few times. This sequence joins TRBV7-6 and TRBJ2-5, with a weak D call TRBD1 (6 bases). This CDR3 is 14 amino acids long. With 0 bases removed from V and 2 bases from J, the gap between germline ends came to 7 bases. Germline V gene sequence: CDR1 SGHVS, CDR2 FNYEAQ. CDR3 in DNA: TGTGCCAGCAGCTTAGCGGGGGCTCAAGAGACCCAGTACTTC. It translates to CASSLAGAQETQYF.

The V and J genes are TRBV7-9 and TRBJ2-3; TRBD2 matches 11 bases. V dropped 9 bases and J dropped 5; count of bases not matched to a gene: 7. The CDR3 spans 14 residues. Germline CDR1 and CDR2: SEHNR and FQNEAQ (reference sequence). CDR3 residues: CASDSGRDRDTQYF. In DNA form, the CDR3 reads TGTGCCAGTGATAGCGGGAGGGATAGAGATACGCAGTATTTT.

In its sample, this clonotype was seen a few times. This chain links TRBV25-1 with TRBJ2-1, with TRBD1 matching over 10 bases. Germline-derived CDR1 and CDR2 are MGHDK and SYGVNS. V dropped 4 bases and J dropped 4; count of bases not matched to a gene: 13. The CDR3 is made up of 18 amino acids. The CDR3 loop is CASSANSGQGTVYNEQFF. DNA for the CDR3: TGTGCCAGCAGTGCTAATTCGGGACAGGGGACCGTATACAATGAGCAGTTCTTC. Variable domain in full (rest from reference TRBV25-1 and TRBJ2-1): EADIYQTPRYLVIGTGKKITLECSQTMGHDKMYWYQQDPGMELHLIHYSYGVNSTEKGDLSSESTVSRIRTEHFPLTLESARPSHTSQYLCASSANSGQGTVYNEQFFGPGTRLTVL.

This clonotype was seen a few times. The chain combines TRBV15 with TRBJ2-2; D ambiguous. V was pared by 6 bases and J by 2 bases, with 10 bases between. There are 14 residues in the CDR3. Looked up from germline, CDR1 is LNHNV and CDR2 is YYDKDF (reference sequence). The CDR3 sequence is CATSILLNTGELFF. The CDR3 DNA sequence: TGTGCCACCAGTATACTACTTAACACCGGGGAGCTGTTTTTT.

The chain uses TRBV5-4 and TRBJ2-1, with 7 bases matching TRBD2. Germline V gene sequence: CDR1 SGHNT, CDR2 YYREEE (reference sequence). The CDR3 is made up of 16 amino acids. Losses at the gene ends were 2 bases for V and 5 bases for J; bases not matched to a gene: 10. As DNA, the CDR3 is TGTGCCAGCAGCTTAGTCCTTGGGACTAAGAACAATGAGCAGTTCTTC. It translates to CASSLVLGTKNNEQFF.

As regards this clonotype: At one end the junction does not follow the germline gene, possibly because of a read error. The chain joins TRBV20-1 to TRBJ2-3; 11 positions agree with TRBD2. CDR3 length: 17 residues. Germline CDR1 reads DFQATT; CDR2 reads SNEGSKA (reference sequence). In DNA, the CDR3 is TGCAATGCTCCCATGGATCGGACTAGCGGGCCCTTGGATACGCAGTATTTT. As protein: CNAPMDRTSGPLDTQYF.

This clonotype was counted between two and nine times. The chain has TRBV27 and TRBJ1-1; D is possibly TRBD1 (5 bases). The ends were cut back, 6 bases at V and 7 bases at J, with 9 bases in the middle. CDR1 is MNHEY and CDR2 is SMNVEV in the germline V gene (reference sequence). The CDR3 has 11 residues. The CDR3, as DNA: TGTGCCAGCAGGGGGACGGGTGAAGCTTTCTTT. This codes for CASRGTGEAFF.

The rearrangement links TRBV7-3 to TRBJ1-1; the D gene is possibly TRBD1 (5 bases). Trimming took 5 bases from V and 0 from J, leaving 10 bases between them. This CDR3 is built from 14 residues. From germline, CDR1 is SGHTA and CDR2 FQGTGA. The CDR3 loop is CASSPGPLNTEAFF. The CDR3 DNA follows: TGTGCCAGCAGCCCGGGACCGCTGAACACTGAAGCTTTCTTT.

This rearrangement joins TRBV15 to TRBJ2-5; 9 bases are shared with TRBD1. The germline gives CDR1 LNHNV, CDR2 YYDKDF (reference sequence). V was clipped by 4 bases and J by 2 bases; unmatched bases: 8. This CDR3 has 16 residues. In DNA, the CDR3 is TGTGCCACCAGCACAATAACAGGGGGCAATCAAGAGACCCAGTACTTC. Its protein product is CATSTITGGNQETQYF.

The J gene is TRBJ1-4, the V gene TRBV18; D is ambiguous. V was cut by 3 bases and J by 5 bases, with 7 bases left in between. CDR3 length: 13 amino acids. CDR1 and CDR2 from the germline V gene are KGHSH and LQKENI. The DNA for the CDR3 is TGTGCCAGCTCACCGGGCAGAAATGAAAAACTGTTTTTT. Amino acid sequence: CASSPGRNEKLFF.

This clonotype has a handful of counts. The chain links TRBV9 to TRBJ2-5; D unclear. This CDR3 region has 11 residues. Between the trimmed V and J ends, which lost 4 bases and 3 bases, there was a span of 4 bases. Germline V CDR1 and CDR2: SGDLS, YYNGEE. The CDR3 coding sequence is TGTGCCAGCAGCTCTGAAGAGACCCAGTACTTC. Residues: CASSSEETQYF.

This clonotype occurred a few times. The chain carries TRBV20-1 and TRBJ2-7; D is unclear. There are 12 residues in the CDR3. V lost 3 bases to trimming and J lost 6 bases, with 12 bases between them. Germline assignment: CDR1 DFQATT and CDR2 SNEGSKA (reference sequence). The CDR3: CSASPQALEQYF. CDR3 DNA sequence: TGCAGTGCTAGTCCCCAGGCCCTCGAGCAGTACTTC.

This clonotype was detected only a few times. This rearrangement joins TRBV15 to TRBJ1-2, with 12 bases matching TRBD1. Germline loops: CDR1 LNHNV, CDR2 YYDKDF (reference sequence). This CDR3 contains 16 residues. Losses at the gene ends were 2 bases for V and 2 bases for J; bases not matched to a gene: 3. The CDR3 nucleotides read TGTGCCACCAGCAGACCAGGGACAGGGGGCAACTATGGCTACACCTTC. Translation gives CATSRPGTGGNYGYTF.

V is TRBV20-1 and J is TRBJ2-5; TRBD2 aligns across 8 bases. Germline lookup yields CDR1 DFQATT and CDR2 SNEGSKA (reference sequence). The V segment lost 6 bases and the J segment 4 bases; nucleotides outside the gene matches: 10. The CDR3 extends over 14 amino acids. The CDR3 region has the DNA TGCAGTGCAGAAATAGGGACTAGGGGAGAGACCCAGTACTTC. It translates to CSAEIGTRGETQYF.

The chain carries TRBV10-2 and TRBJ2-1, with D possibly TRBD2 on 7 matching bases. The CDR3 runs 17 residues. The germline gives CDR1 WSHSY, CDR2 SAAADI. The germline V and J ends were trimmed by 6 bases and 2 bases, with 20 bases remaining between them. The CDR3: CASRDDVGGPPYNEQFF. CDR3 sequence (DNA): TGCGCCAGCAGAGACGACGTCGGGGGGCCACCCTACAATGAGCAGTTCTTC.

For this clonotype: The CDR3 carries no conserved terminal phenylalanine or tryptophan, so it likely arises from a read error. This chain uses TRBV3-1 with TRBJ1-1; no reliable D call. The CDR3 is made up of 14 amino acids. Trimming took 1 base from V and 0 from J, leaving 6 bases between them. Germline V gene data show CDR1 as LGHDT and CDR2 as YNNKEL (reference sequence). CDR3 bases: TGTGCCAGCAGCCAAGCGTTGGTGAACACTGAAGCTTTCTCT. The encoded protein is CASSQALVNTEAFS.